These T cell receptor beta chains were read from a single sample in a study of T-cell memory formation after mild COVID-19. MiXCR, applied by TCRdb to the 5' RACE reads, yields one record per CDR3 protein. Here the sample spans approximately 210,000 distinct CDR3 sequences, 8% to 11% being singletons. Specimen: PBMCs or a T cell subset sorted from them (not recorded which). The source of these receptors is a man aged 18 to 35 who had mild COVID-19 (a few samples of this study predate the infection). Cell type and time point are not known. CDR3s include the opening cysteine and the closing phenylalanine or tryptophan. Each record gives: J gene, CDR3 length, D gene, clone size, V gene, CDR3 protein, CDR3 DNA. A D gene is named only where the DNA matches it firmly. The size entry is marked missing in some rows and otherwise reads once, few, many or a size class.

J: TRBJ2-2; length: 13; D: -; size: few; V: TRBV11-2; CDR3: CASSFGGAGELFF; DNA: TGTGCCAGCAGCTTCGGGGGAGCCGGGGAGCTGTTTTTT
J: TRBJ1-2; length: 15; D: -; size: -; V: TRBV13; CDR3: CASSSDRREDYGYTF; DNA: TGTGCCAGCAGCTCCGACAGAAGAGAGGACTATGGCTACACCTTC
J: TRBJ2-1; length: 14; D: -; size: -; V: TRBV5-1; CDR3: CASSPQGSGNEQFF; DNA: TGCGCCAGCAGCCCCCAGGGGTCGGGGAATGAGCAGTTCTTC
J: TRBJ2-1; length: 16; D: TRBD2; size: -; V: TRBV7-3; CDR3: CASSLGTSGGLGEQFF; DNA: TGTGCCAGCAGCCTGGGGACTAGCGGGGGACTAGGTGAGCAGTTCTTC
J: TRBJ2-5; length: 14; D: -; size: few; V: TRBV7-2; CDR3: CASSPGTPVETQYF; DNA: TGTGCCAGCAGCCCGGGGACTCCAGTGGAGACCCAGTACTTC
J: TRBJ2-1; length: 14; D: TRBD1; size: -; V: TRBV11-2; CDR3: CASSWGQKYNEQFF; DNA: TGTGCCAGCAGCTGGGGACAGAAATACAATGAGCAGTTCTTC
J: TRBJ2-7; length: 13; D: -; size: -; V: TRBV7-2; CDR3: CASSRVTAREQYF; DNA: TGTGCCAGCAGCCGGGTGACTGCGCGGGAGCAGTACTTC
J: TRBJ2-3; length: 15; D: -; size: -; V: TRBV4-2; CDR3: CASSQETRTPDTQYF; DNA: TGTGCCAGCAGCCAAGAGACTAGAACCCCAGATACGCAGTATTTT
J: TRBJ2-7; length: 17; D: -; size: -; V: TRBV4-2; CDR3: CASSQGDWSERTYEQYF; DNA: TGTGCCAGCAGCCAAGGGGATTGGTCAGAAAGAACCTACGAGCAGTACTTC
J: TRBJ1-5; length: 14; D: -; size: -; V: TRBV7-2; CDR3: CASSLRVGNQPQHF; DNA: TGTGCCAGCAGCCTCAGGGTTGGCAATCAGCCCCAGCATTTT
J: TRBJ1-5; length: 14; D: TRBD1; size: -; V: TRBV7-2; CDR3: CASSWDSYNQPQHF; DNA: TGTGCCAGCAGCTGGGACAGCTATAATCAGCCCCAGCATTTT
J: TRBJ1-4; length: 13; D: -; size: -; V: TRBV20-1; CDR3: CSASSAANEKLFF; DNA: TGCAGTGCTAGTTCGGCCGCAAATGAAAAACTGTTTTTT
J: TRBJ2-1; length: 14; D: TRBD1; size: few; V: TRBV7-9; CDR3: CASSLRTGGSWQFF; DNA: TGTGCCAGCAGCTTAAGGACAGGCGGTTCATGGCAGTTCTTC
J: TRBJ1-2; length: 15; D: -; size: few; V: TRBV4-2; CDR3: CASSQGVQTNYGYTF; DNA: TGTGCCAGCAGCCAGGGCGTGCAGACCAACTATGGCTACACCTTC
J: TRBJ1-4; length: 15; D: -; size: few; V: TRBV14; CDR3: CASSQGTARNEKLFF; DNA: TGTGCCAGCAGCCAAGGGACGGCCAGGAATGAAAAACTGTTTTTT
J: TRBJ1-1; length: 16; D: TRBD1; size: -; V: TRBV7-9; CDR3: CASSPYPEQGYTEAFF; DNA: TGTGCCAGCAGCCCCTACCCGGAACAGGGGTACACTGAAGCTTTCTTT
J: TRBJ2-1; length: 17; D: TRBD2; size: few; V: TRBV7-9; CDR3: CASSPGLLAGGYNEQFF; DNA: TGTGCCAGCAGCCCAGGACTACTAGCGGGGGGTTACAATGAGCAGTTCTTC
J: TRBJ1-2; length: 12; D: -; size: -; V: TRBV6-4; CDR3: CASRHLTYGYTF; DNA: TGTGCCAGCAGACACCTGACCTATGGCTACACCTTC
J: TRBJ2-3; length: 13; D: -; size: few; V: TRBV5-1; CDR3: CASSPSRTDTQYF; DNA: TGCGCCAGCAGCCCAAGTCGGACAGATACGCAGTATTTT
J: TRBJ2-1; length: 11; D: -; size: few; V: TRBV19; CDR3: CASSGLDEQFF; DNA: TGTGCCAGTAGTGGCCTCGATGAGCAGTTCTTC
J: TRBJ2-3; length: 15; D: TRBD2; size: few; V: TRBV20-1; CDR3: CSAPRLAEKSDTQYF; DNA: TGCAGTGCCCCGCGGCTAGCGGAGAAGTCAGATACGCAGTATTTT
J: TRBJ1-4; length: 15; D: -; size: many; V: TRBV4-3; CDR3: CASSQEAEGWEKLFF; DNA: TGCGCCAGCAGCCAAGAAGCGGAGGGATGGGAAAAACTGTTTTTT
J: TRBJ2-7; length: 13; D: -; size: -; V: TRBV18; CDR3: CASSPGAGYEQYF; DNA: TGTGCCAGCTCACCAGGGGCCGGCTACGAGCAGTACTTC
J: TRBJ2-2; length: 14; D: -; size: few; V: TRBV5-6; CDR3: CASRGGRNTGELFF; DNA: TGTGCCAGCAGGGGGGGCAGAAACACCGGGGAGCTGTTTTTT
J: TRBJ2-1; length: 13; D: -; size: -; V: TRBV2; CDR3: CASGRVAYNEQFF; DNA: TGTGCCAGCGGCAGGGTGGCCTACAATGAGCAGTTCTTC
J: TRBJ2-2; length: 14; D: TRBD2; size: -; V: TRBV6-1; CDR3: CASRLAGGIGELFF; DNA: TGTGCCAGCCGACTAGCGGGGGGGATCGGGGAGCTGTTTTTT
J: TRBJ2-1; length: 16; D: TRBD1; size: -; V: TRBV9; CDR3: CASSVVSGQGAGEQFF; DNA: TGTGCCAGCAGCGTAGTCTCGGGACAGGGGGCTGGTGAGCAGTTCTTC
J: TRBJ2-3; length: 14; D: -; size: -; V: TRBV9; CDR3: CASSGQAATDTQYF; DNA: TGTGCCAGCAGCGGACAGGCCGCCACAGATACGCAGTATTTT
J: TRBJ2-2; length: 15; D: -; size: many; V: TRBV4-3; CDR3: CASRPDSSNTGELFF; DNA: TGCGCCAGCAGGCCGGACAGTTCGAACACCGGGGAGCTGTTTTTT
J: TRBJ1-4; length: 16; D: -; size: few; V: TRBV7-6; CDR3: CASSPRPARDDEKLFF; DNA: TGTGCCAGCAGCCCCCGTCCGGCCCGGGATGATGAAAAACTGTTTTTT
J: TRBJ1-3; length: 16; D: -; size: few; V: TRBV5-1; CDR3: CASSPSGPGSENTIYF; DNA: TGCGCCAGCAGCCCTTCCGGCCCGGGCTCTGAAAACACCATATATTTT
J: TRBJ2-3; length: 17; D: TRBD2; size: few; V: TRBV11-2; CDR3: CASSLKRRGESTDTQYF; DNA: TGTGCCAGCAGCTTAAAGAGGCGGGGGGAAAGCACAGATACGCAGTATTTT
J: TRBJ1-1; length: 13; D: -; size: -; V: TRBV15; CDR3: CATVGGPNTEAFF; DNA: TGTGCCACCGTTGGAGGGCCGAACACTGAAGCTTTCTTT
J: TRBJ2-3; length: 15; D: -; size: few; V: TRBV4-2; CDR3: CASSQGRADKDTQYF; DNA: TGTGCCAGCAGCCAAGGGCGGGCCGATAAAGATACGCAGTATTTT
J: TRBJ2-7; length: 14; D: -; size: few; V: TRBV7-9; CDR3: CASSPDGRYEWPYF; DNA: TGTGCCAGCAGCCCGGACGGACGGTACGAGTGGCCGTACTTC
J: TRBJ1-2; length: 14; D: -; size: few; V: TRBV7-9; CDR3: CASSLALQGKGYTF; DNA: TGTGCCAGCAGCTTAGCGCTACAGGGAAAAGGCTACACCTTC
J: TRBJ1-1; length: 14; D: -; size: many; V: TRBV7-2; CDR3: CASSPGGRNTEAFF; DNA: TGTGCCAGCAGCCCTGGGGGGCGGAACACTGAAGCTTTCTTT
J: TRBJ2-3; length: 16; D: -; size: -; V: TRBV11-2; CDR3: CASSLVLGTKRDTQYF; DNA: TGTGCCAGCAGCTTAGTCTTGGGGACAAAGAGGGATACGCAGTATTTT
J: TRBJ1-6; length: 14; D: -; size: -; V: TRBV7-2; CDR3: CASSERWGNSPLHF; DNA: TGTGCCAGCAGCGAGCGTTGGGGAAATTCACCCCTCCACTTT
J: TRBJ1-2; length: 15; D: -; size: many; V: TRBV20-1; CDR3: CSARATGGEGYGYTF; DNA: TGCAGTGCTAGAGCTACGGGGGGCGAGGGCTATGGCTACACCTTC
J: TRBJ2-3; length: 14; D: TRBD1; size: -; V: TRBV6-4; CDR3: CASSKDRLADTQYF; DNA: TGTGCCAGCAGTAAGGACAGGTTGGCAGATACGCAGTATTTT
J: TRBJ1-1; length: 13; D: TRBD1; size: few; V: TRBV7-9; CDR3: CASSLFQGAEAFF; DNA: TGTGCCAGCAGCTTATTTCAGGGGGCTGAAGCTTTCTTT
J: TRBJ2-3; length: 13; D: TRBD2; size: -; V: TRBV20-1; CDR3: CRIGGASTDTQYF; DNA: TGCAGGATCGGGGGGGCCAGCACAGATACGCAGTATTTT
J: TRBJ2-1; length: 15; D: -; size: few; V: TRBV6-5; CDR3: CASSYRGTTGNEQFF; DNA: TGTGCCAGCAGTTACCGGGGGACCACGGGGAATGAGCAGTTCTTC
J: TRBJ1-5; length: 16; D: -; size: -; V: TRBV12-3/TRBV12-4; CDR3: CASSFGRERGNQPQHF; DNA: TGTGCCAGCAGTTTTGGCAGGGAAAGGGGCAATCAGCCCCAGCATTTT
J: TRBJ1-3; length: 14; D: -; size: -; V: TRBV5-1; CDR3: CASKGEGTGNTIYF; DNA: TGCGCCAGCAAGGGTGAGGGAACTGGAAACACCATATATTTT
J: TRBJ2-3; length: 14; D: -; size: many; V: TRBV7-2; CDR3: CASSLAIQADTQYF; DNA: TGTGCCAGCAGCTTAGCCATCCAAGCAGATACGCAGTATTTT
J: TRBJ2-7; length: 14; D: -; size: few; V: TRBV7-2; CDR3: CASSLVGLPMVQYF; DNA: TGTGCCAGCAGCTTAGTGGGACTCCCGATGGTGCAGTACTTC